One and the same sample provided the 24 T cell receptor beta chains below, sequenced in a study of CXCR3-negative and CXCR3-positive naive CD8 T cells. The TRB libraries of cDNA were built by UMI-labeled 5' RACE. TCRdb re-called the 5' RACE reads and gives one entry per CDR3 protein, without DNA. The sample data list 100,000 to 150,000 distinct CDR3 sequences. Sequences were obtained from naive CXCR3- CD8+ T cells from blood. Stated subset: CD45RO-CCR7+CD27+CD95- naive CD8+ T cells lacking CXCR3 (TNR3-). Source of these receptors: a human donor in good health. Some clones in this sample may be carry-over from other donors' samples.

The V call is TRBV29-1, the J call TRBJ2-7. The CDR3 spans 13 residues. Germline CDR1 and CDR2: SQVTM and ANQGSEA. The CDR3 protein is CSVRGGSSYEQYF.

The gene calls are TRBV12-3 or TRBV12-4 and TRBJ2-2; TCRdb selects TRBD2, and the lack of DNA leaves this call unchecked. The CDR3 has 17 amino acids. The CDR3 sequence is CASTPLAGVVQTGELFF.

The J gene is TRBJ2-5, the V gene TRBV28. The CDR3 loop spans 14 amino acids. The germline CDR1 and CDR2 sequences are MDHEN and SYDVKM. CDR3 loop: CASSLWGPQETQYF. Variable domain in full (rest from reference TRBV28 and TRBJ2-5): DVKVTQSSRYLVKRTGEKVFLECVQDMDHENMFWYRQDPGLGLRLIYFSYDVKMKEKGDIPEGYSVSREKKERFSLILESASTNQTSMYLCASSLWGPQETQYFGPGTRLLVL.

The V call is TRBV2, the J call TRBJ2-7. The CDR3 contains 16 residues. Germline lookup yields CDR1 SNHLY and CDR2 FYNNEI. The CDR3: CASSEGFGGASYEQYF.

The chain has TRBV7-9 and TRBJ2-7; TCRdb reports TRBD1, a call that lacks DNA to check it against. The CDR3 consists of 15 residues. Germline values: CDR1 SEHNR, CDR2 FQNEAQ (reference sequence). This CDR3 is CASSTDRRLDYEQYF.

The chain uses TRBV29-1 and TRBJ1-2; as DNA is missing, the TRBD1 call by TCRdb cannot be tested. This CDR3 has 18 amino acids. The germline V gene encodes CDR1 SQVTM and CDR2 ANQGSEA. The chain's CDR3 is CSVEDRGQGSRIGYGYTF. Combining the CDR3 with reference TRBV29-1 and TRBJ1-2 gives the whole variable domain SAVISQKPSRDICQRGTSLTIQCQVDSQVTMMFWYRQQPGQSLTLIATANQGSEATYESGFVIDKFPISRPNLTFSTLTVSNMSPEDSSIYLCSVEDRGQGSRIGYGYTFGSGTRLTVV.

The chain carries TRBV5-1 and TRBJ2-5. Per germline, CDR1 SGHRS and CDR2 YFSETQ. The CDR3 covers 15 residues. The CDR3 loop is CASSLGPSAQETQYF. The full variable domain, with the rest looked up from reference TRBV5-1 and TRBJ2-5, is KAGVTQTPRYLIKTRGQQVTLSCSPISGHRSVSWYQQTPGQGLQFLFEYFSETQRNKGNFPGRFSGRQFSNSRSEMNVSTLELGDSALYLCASSLGPSAQETQYFGPGTRLLVL.

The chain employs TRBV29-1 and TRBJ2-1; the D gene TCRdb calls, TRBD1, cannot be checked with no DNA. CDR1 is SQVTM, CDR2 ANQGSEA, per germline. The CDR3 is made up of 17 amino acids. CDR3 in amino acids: CSVETPRGVSSNNEQFF.

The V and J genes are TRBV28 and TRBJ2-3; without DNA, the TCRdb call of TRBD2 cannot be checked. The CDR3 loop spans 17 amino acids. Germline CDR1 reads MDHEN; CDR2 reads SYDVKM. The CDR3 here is CASSLGLAGGDTDTQYF.

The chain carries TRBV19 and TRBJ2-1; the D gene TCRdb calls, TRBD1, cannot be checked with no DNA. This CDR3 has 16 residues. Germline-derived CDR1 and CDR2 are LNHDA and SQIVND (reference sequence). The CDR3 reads CASTSGYGIPFNEQFF. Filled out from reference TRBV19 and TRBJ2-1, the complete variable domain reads DGGITQSPKYLFRKEGQNVTLSCEQNLNHDAMYWYRQDPGQGLRLIYYSQIVNDFQKGDIAEGYSVSREKKESFPLTVTSAQKNPTAFYLCASTSGYGIPFNEQFFGPGTRLTVL.

This CDR3 reads CASSPQGAPNQPQHF. The V call is TRBV12-3 or TRBV12-4, the J call TRBJ1-5; the TRBD1 assignment by TCRdb is unverifiable without DNA. The CDR3 covers 15 residues.

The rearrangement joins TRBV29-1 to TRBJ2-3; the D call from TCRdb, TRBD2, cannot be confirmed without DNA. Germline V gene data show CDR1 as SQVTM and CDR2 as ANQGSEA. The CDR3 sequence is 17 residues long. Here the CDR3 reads CSISKWGLAGHTDTQYF.

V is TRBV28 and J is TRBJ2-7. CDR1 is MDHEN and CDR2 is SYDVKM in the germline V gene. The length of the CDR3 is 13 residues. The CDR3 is CASSFPQSYEQYF.

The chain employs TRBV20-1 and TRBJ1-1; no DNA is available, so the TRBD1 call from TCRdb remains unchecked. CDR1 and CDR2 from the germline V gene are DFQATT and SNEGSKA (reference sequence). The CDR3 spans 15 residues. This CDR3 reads CSARGLGGGITEAFF.

The CDR3 loop is CASSLSGRAFEQFF. V usage is TRBV28 and J usage is TRBJ2-1; TCRdb picks TRBD2, but there is no DNA to check that call. Germline loops: CDR1 MDHEN, CDR2 SYDVKM. The CDR3 has 14 amino acids.

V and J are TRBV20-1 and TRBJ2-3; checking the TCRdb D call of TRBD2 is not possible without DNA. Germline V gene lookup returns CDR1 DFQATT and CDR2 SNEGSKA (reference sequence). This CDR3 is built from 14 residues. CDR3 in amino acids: CSAAGLAGADTQYF.

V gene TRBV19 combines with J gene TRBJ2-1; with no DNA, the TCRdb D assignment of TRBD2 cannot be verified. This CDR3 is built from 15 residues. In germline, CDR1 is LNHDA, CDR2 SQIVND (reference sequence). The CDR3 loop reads CASSIYGGPRNEQFF.

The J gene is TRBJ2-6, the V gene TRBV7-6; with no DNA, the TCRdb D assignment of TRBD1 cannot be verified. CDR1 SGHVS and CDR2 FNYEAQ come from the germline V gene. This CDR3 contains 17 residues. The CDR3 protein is CASSSGQWVDGANVLTF.

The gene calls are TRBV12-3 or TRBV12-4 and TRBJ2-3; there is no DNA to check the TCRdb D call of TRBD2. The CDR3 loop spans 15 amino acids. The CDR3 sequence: CASTPLVRSTDTQYF.

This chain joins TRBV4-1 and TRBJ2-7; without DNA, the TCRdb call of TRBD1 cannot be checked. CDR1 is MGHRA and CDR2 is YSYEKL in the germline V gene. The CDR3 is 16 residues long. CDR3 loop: CASSQADRGVPYEQYF.

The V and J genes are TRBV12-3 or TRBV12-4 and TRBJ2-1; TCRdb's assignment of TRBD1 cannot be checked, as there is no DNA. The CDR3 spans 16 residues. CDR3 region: CASSFQGVYSYNEQSF.

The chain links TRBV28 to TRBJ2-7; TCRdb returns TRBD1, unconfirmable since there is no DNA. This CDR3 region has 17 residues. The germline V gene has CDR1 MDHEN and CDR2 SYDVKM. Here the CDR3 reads CASSLIVPAGASYEQYF. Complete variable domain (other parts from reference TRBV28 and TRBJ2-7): DVKVTQSSRYLVKRTGEKVFLECVQDMDHENMFWYRQDPGLGLRLIYFSYDVKMKEKGDIPEGYSVSREKKERFSLILESASTNQTSMYLCASSLIVPAGASYEQYFGPGTRLTVT.

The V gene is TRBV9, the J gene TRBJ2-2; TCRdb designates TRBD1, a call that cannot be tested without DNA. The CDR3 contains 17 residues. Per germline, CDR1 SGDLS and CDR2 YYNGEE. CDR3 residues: CASSVDQGALVSGELFF.

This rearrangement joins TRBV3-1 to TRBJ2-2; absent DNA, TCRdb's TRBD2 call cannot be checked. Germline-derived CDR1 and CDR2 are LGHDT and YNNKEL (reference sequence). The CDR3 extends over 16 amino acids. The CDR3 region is CASSRTSGRYTGELFF. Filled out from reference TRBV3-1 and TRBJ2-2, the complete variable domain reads DTAVSQTPKYLVTQMGNDKSIKCEQNLGHDTMYWYKQDSKKFLKIMFSYNNKELIINETVPNRFSPKSPDKAHLNLHINSLELGDSAVYFCASSRTSGRYTGELFFGEGSRLTVL.